The rows below give T cell receptor beta chains drawn from one sample of a study of naive and memory T cell subsets. TCRdb passed the 5' RACE reads through MiXCR, listing each CDR3 protein once. The sample lists about 62,000 distinct CDR3 sequences, more than 6% occurring once. The receptors derive from a female donor in good health. Each CDR3 is given with its conserved first and last residue. The order of the fields is V gene, CDR3 length, J gene, clone size, D gene, CDR3 protein, CDR3 DNA. D genes are given only for firm matches. Size is stated for part of the rows, as once, few or many counts, or as a class when the clone is expanded.

TRBV6-2/TRBV6-3,16,TRBJ2-7,few,TRBD2,CASSTPGLADPSGQYF,TGTGCCAGCAGTACCCCCGGACTAGCGGACCCGTCGGGGCAGTACTTC
TRBV7-2,14,TRBJ2-7,few,NA,CASSLKASSYEQYF,TGTGCCAGCAGCTTAAAAGCTAGCTCGTACGAGCAGTACTTC
TRBV6-5,13,TRBJ1-1,NA,NA,CASSYMRATEAFF,TGTGCCAGCAGTTACATGAGAGCCACTGAAGCTTTCTTT
TRBV3-1,14,TRBJ2-2,NA,NA,CASSHQGDTGELFF,TGTGCCAGCAGCCATCAGGGAGACACCGGGGAGCTGTTTTTT
TRBV3-1,16,TRBJ1-1,NA,NA,CASSQEWRELNTEAFF,TGTGCCAGCAGCCAAGAGTGGCGGGAATTGAACACTGAAGCTTTCTTT
TRBV2,13,TRBJ1-5,many,TRBD1,CASSGQARQPQHF,TGTGCCAGCAGCGGACAGGCTCGTCAGCCCCAGCATTTT
TRBV6-6,14,TRBJ2-5,NA,NA,CASTPNPLQETQYF,TGTGCCAGCACCCCCAATCCCCTCCAAGAGACCCAGTACTTC
TRBV12-3/TRBV12-4,14,TRBJ1-1,many,NA,CASSLNSVLEVAFF,TGTGCCAGCAGTTTGAACAGTGTTCTAGAGGTAGCTTTCTTT
TRBV5-1,14,TRBJ2-1,few,TRBD1,CASNRDRGRFEQFF,TGCGCCAGCAACCGGGACAGGGGGCGCTTTGAGCAGTTCTTC
TRBV19,11,TRBJ2-5,NA,NA,CASSTTGTQYF,TGTGCCAGTAGTACGACGGGGACCCAGTACTTC
TRBV14,14,TRBJ1-6,NA,NA,CASSQDGTNSPLHF,TGTGCCAGCAGCCAAGACGGGACTAATTCACCCCTCCACTTT
TRBV7-2,14,TRBJ1-1,NA,NA,CASSFLVKNTEAFF,TGTGCCAGCAGCTTTCTGGTCAAAAACACTGAAGCTTTCTTT
TRBV19,15,TRBJ1-5,NA,NA,CASSMKVTTREPQHF,TGTGCCAGTAGTATGAAGGTGACCACCCGCGAGCCCCAGCATTTT
TRBV6-5,13,TRBJ2-7,NA,NA,CASSPSGGYEQYF,TGTGCCAGCAGTCCTAGTGGGGGGTACGAGCAGTACTTC
TRBV29-1,14,TRBJ2-1,many,TRBD1,CSVGQAYSYNEQFF,TGCAGCGTAGGACAGGCTTACTCCTACAATGAGCAGTTCTTC
TRBV7-9,13,TRBJ1-1,NA,NA,CASSSLGGAEAFF,TGTGCCAGCAGCTCCCTTGGTGGGGCTGAAGCTTTCTTT
TRBV29-1,11,TRBJ1-2,many,NA,CSVGQGNGYTF,TGCAGCGTTGGCCAGGGAAACGGCTACACCTTC
TRBV28,15,TRBJ1-4,NA,TRBD1,CASSFPGQGDEKLFF,TGTGCCAGCAGTTTTCCGGGACAGGGGGACGAAAAACTGTTTTTT
TRBV28,13,TRBJ2-7,NA,NA,CATEKPGPGEQYF,TGTGCCACCGAGAAGCCGGGTCCTGGAGAGCAGTACTTC
TRBV28,15,TRBJ1-4,NA,TRBD1,CASSSGTGWNEKLFF,TGTGCCAGCAGTTCAGGGACAGGGTGGAATGAAAAACTGTTTTTT
TRBV29-1,14,TRBJ1-1,few,NA,CSHRTGSGNTEAFF,TGCAGCCACCGCACAGGGAGTGGTAACACTGAAGCTTTCTTT
TRBV28,14,TRBJ1-3,NA,TRBD1,CASSLQGAGNTIYF,TGTGCCAGCAGCCTCCAGGGGGCTGGAAACACCATATATTTT
TRBV11-3,15,TRBJ2-4,many,NA,CASSLAGGAKNIQYF,TGTGCCAGCAGCTTAGCTGGGGGGGCCAAAAACATTCAGTACTTC
TRBV7-2,13,TRBJ2-3,NA,NA,CASTTSYTDTQYF,TGTGCCAGCACCACCAGTTACACAGATACGCAGTATTTT
TRBV29-1,12,TRBJ1-1,many,TRBD1,CSAEQGLTEAFF,TGCAGCGCCGAACAGGGGTTGACTGAAGCTTTCTTT
TRBV29-1,14,TRBJ2-1,NA,TRBD1,CSGTGDRGVVEQFF,TGCAGCGGTACCGGGGACAGGGGCGTAGTTGAGCAGTTCTTC
TRBV28,14,TRBJ2-7,few,NA,CASSLGLGAYEQYF,TGTGCCAGCAGCCTGGGACTGGGCGCCTACGAGCAGTACTTC
TRBV5-1,13,TRBJ2-5,many,NA,CASSLGHRETQYF,TGCGCCAGCAGCTTGGGGCACCGGGAGACCCAGTACTTC
TRBV4-2,20,TRBJ2-3,NA,TRBD2,CASSQDRGLAGGSVTDTQYF,TGTGCCAGCAGCCAAGATCGTGGACTAGCGGGGGGTTCGGTCACAGATACGCAGTATTTT
TRBV5-1,16,TRBJ2-1,few,TRBD1,CASSPSIGQGYNEQFF,TGCGCCAGCAGCCCATCAATAGGACAGGGCTACAATGAGCAGTTCTTC
TRBV19,17,TRBJ1-5,few,NA,CASRGGQPQGSNQPQHF,TGTGCCAGTAGAGGAGGACAGCCACAGGGTAGCAATCAGCCCCAGCATTTT
TRBV29-1,13,TRBJ1-5,NA,NA,CSVVVTEGQPQHF,TGCAGCGTTGTCGTAACCGAGGGTCAGCCCCAGCATTTT
TRBV3-1,13,TRBJ1-2,NA,NA,CASSQVQEVGYTF,TGTGCCAGCAGCCAAGTACAGGAAGTTGGCTACACCTTC
TRBV5-1,15,TRBJ1-1,many,NA,CASSLAPRVRSEAFF,TGCGCCAGCAGCTTGGCCCCGCGCGTACGGTCTGAAGCTTTCTTT
TRBV6-5,15,TRBJ2-6,NA,NA,CASSYQNAGANVLTF,TGTGCCAGCAGTTATCAGAACGCTGGGGCCAACGTCCTGACTTTC
TRBV5-1,17,TRBJ1-2,NA,TRBD1,CASSPGQGIHLYYGYTF,TGCGCCAGCAGCCCCGGACAGGGAATCCACCTTTATTATGGCTACACCTTC
TRBV19,15,TRBJ1-5,NA,NA,CASTDQGASNQPQHF,TGTGCCAGTACGGACCAAGGAGCTAGCAATCAGCCCCAGCATTTT
TRBV5-1,16,TRBJ2-3,NA,NA,CASSLGYSLSTDTQYF,TGCGCCAGCAGCTTGGGCTACAGCCTTAGCACAGATACGCAGTATTTT
TRBV6-1,15,TRBJ2-2,many,NA,CASSVTWTGTGELFF,TGTGCCAGCAGTGTAACCTGGACGGGCACCGGGGAGCTGTTTTTT
TRBV18,14,TRBJ2-7,NA,NA,CASSPRGAVNEQYF,TGTGCCAGCTCACCACGGGGGGCGGTGAACGAGCAGTACTTC
TRBV20-1,12,TRBJ2-3,few,NA,CSADRGTDTQYF,TGCAGTGCGGACAGAGGGACAGATACGCAGTATTTT
TRBV5-1,13,TRBJ2-1,few,NA,CASSLGRLREQFF,TGCGCCAGCAGCTTGGGACGACTCAGGGAGCAGTTCTTC
TRBV5-1,14,TRBJ2-6,NA,NA,CASSYETGANVLTF,TGCGCCAGCAGCTACGAAACTGGGGCCAACGTCCTGACTTTC
TRBV28,15,TRBJ1-5,many,NA,CASRPERAWAQPQHF,TGTGCCAGCCGTCCGGAGAGGGCTTGGGCTCAGCCCCAGCATTTT
TRBV20-1,16,TRBJ2-1,few,TRBD1,CSARAGTGNSYNEQFF,TGCAGTGCTAGAGCCGGGACAGGGAACTCCTACAATGAGCAGTTCTTC
TRBV4-1,16,TRBJ1-1,few,NA,CASSQWTPALDTEAFF,TGCGCCAGCAGCCAGTGGACTCCCGCTCTGGACACTGAAGCTTTCTTT
TRBV2,11,TRBJ2-7,NA,NA,CASSSRPEQYF,TGTGCCAGCAGTTCCCGGCCCGAGCAGTACTTC
TRBV2,17,TRBJ2-1,NA,TRBD1,CASKGLGTGGSYNEQFF,TGTGCCAGCAAGGGTTTGGGGACAGGGGGCTCCTACAATGAGCAGTTCTTC
TRBV5-1,14,TRBJ2-5,few,TRBD2,CASSSLAHQETQYF,TGCGCCAGCAGCTCACTAGCGCATCAAGAGACCCAGTACTTC
TRBV12-3/TRBV12-4,18,TRBJ1-5,few,TRBD1,CASGTTTGTGAVSQPQHF,TGTGCCAGCGGGACGACTACCGGGACAGGGGCAGTAAGTCAGCCCCAGCATTTT